This is a list of T cell receptor beta chains from one sample in a study of T cell responses to AZD1222 COVID-19 vaccine. Profiling relied on immunoSEQ multiplex PCR, and the TCRdb table lists in-frame clones only, not all of them. The table lists some 150,000 clones, around 84% of them singletons. This specimen was peripheral blood, taken 28 days after the second AZD1222 dose. These receptors were obtained from an adult who received the AZD1222 COVID-19 vaccine. Both conserved end residues are part of each CDR3. Fields, in order: J gene, V gene, clone size, D gene, CDR3 length, CDR3 protein, CDR3 DNA. D genes are given only for firm matches. Only part of the rows carry a size: once, few, many, or a class if the clone is expanded.

TRBJ1-1 TRBV5-1 - TRBD1 15 CASSRGQEMNTEAFF TGCGCCAGCAGCCGGGGACAGGAAATGAACACTGAAGCTTTCTTT
TRBJ1-1 TRBV5-1 once - 16 CASSLQVGGEGTEAFF TGCGCCAGCAGCTTGCAGGTGGGAGGGGAAGGCACTGAAGCTTTCTTT
TRBJ1-5 TRBV28 - - 13 CASSLFGNQPQHF TGTGCCAGCAGTTTATTTGGCAATCAGCCCCAGCATTTT
TRBJ1-6 TRBV9 - - 14 CASSVAPDASPLHF TGTGCCAGCAGCGTAGCTCCAGACGCTTCACCCCTCCACTTT
TRBJ2-1 TRBV2 - - 13 CASRGRMGGEQFF TGTGCCAGCAGGGGTAGGATGGGGGGTGAGCAGTTCTTC
TRBJ2-2 TRBV10-3 - TRBD1 14 CAISDRGIVGELFF TGTGCCATCAGTGACAGGGGGATAGTCGGGGAGCTGTTTTTT
TRBJ1-3 TRBV3-1/TRBV3-2 - - 17 CASSPPTGPLSGNTIYF TGTGCCAGCAGTCCTCCGACAGGCCCCCTCTCTGGAAACACCATATATTTT
TRBJ2-7 TRBV6-5 once - 13 CAGQLRGGLEQYF TGTGCCGGGCAATTGAGAGGCGGCCTCGAGCAGTACTTC
TRBJ2-3 TRBV27 - - 15 CASSPPAFSTDTQYF TGTGCCAGCAGTCCCCCAGCGTTTAGCACAGATACGCAGTATTTT
TRBJ1-6 TRBV18 - TRBD1 16 CASSPPGGQGNSPLHF TGTGCCAGCTCACCACCGGGGGGACAGGGTAATTCACCCCTCCACTTT
TRBJ1-2 TRBV20-1 once - 11 CSVSSVSGYTF TGCAGTGTCTCGAGCGTCAGCGGCTACACCTTC
TRBJ2-3 TRBV5-6 - TRBD2 19 CASSLPGLAATEGTDTQYF TGTGCCAGCAGCCTCCCGGGACTAGCGGCAACAGAGGGGACAGATACGCAGTATTTT
TRBJ2-7 TRBV5-6 - - 12 CASSLVGYEQYF TGTGCCAGCAGCTTGGTGGGTTACGAGCAGTACTTC
TRBJ2-1 TRBV6-1 - TRBD2 14 CASSEITSGNEQFF TGTGCCAGCAGTGAAATAACTAGCGGGAATGAGCAGTTCTTC
TRBJ2-3 TRBV19 few - 11 CASSHTDTQYF TGTGCCAGTAGTCACACAGATACGCAGTATTTT
TRBJ1-5 TRBV7-2 once - 15 CASSLGPPFNQPQHF TGTGCCAGCAGCTTAGGCCCGCCCTTCAATCAGCCCCAGCATTTT
TRBJ2-1 TRBV11-3 - TRBD2 15 CASSLVAGSYNEQFF TGTGCCAGCAGCTTAGTAGCGGGCTCCTACAATGAGCAGTTCTTC
TRBJ1-2 TRBV3-1/TRBV3-2 - TRBD1 16 CASSHSGTGFDYGYTF TGTGCCAGCAGCCACTCCGGGACAGGGTTCGACTATGGCTACACCTTC
TRBJ2-2 TRBV3-1/TRBV3-2 - - 17 CASSPPLWGARTGELFF TGTGCCAGCAGCCCTCCCTTATGGGGGGCGAGAACCGGGGAGCTGTTTTTT
TRBJ2-1 TRBV19 - TRBD2 14 CASQAGGLYNEQFF TGTGCCAGCCAAGCGGGAGGGCTATACAATGAGCAGTTCTTC
TRBJ2-5 TRBV19 - - 13 CASSIARGETQYF TGTGCCAGTAGTATAGCACGGGGGGAGACCCAGTACTTC
TRBJ1-2 TRBV7-9 - - 13 CASSLEMDYGYTF TGTGCCAGCAGCTTAGAAATGGACTATGGCTACACCTTC
TRBJ2-1 TRBV29-1 - - 12 CSTGGAGNEQFF TGCAGCACCGGTGGGGCCGGGAATGAGCAGTTCTTC
TRBJ2-3 TRBV5-1 few TRBD2 16 CASSLQGTSGTDTQYF TGCGCCAGCAGCTTACAGGGGACTAGCGGCACAGATACGCAGTATTTT
TRBJ1-3 TRBV19 once TRBD1 16 CASTDHRGYSGNTIYF TGTGCCAGTACCGACCACAGGGGGTACTCTGGAAACACCATATATTTT
TRBJ2-7 TRBV6-5 - TRBD2 13 CAGHGGSLNEQYF TGTGCCGGGCACGGGGGGAGTCTGAACGAGCAATACTTC
TRBJ1-2 TRBV11-2 - - 15 CASSLDGPGVRGYTF TGTGCCAGCAGCTTAGACGGGCCGGGGGTGCGGGGCTACACCTTC
TRBJ2-5 TRBV10-1 few - 13 CASSGGGKETQYF TGCGCCAGCAGTGGGGGCGGAAAAGAGACCCAGTACTTC
TRBJ1-2 TRBV27 - - 12 CATLGGGGGYTF TGTGCCACCCTAGGGGGGGGCGGTGGCTACACCTTC
TRBJ2-7 TRBV2 once - 13 CASRSKVPYEQYF TGTGCCAGCAGGTCTAAGGTACCCTACGAGCAGTACTTC
TRBJ1-6 TRBV7-2 - - 15 CASSLDVSEYSPLHF TGTGCCAGCAGCTTAGATGTCAGCGAATATTCACCCCTCCACTTT
TRBJ2-7 TRBV5-6 - - 15 CASSPLAGSTYEQYF TGTGCCAGCAGCCCCCTTGCGGGATCCACCTACGAGCAGTACTTC
TRBJ2-3 TRBV24-1 once TRBD1 14 CATSDEGAGDTQYF TGTGCCACCAGTGACGAGGGGGCAGGTGATACGCAGTATTTT
TRBJ2-7 TRBV6-5 - - 11 CASSSTSEQYF TGTGCCAGCAGTTCGACAAGCGAGCAGTACTTC
TRBJ1-6 TRBV5-1 - - 15 CASSLRGGNNSPLHF TGCGCCAGCAGCTTGAGGGGGGGGAATAATTCACCCCTCCACTTT
TRBJ1-4 TRBV7-6 few - 15 CASSPLGALGEKLFF TGTGCCAGCAGCCCTTTAGGGGCTTTGGGTGAAAAACTGTTTTTT
TRBJ1-2 TRBV11-2 - - 14 CASSAPHSAYGYTF TGTGCCAGCAGCGCGCCGCACTCAGCTTATGGCTACACCTTC
TRBJ2-1 TRBV27 - TRBD2 14 CASLGLAGPHEQFF TGTGCCAGCCTCGGACTAGCGGGGCCGCATGAGCAGTTCTTC
TRBJ1-4 TRBV7-9 - - 13 CASSVRGDEKLFF TGTGCCAGCAGCGTTCGAGGGGATGAAAAACTGTTTTTT
TRBJ2-2 TRBV10-1 medium-sized TRBD1 14 CASSGTGNTGELFF TGCGCCAGCTCAGGGACAGGGAACACCGGGGAGCTGTTTTTT
TRBJ2-3 TRBV7-2 - - 14 CASSLLRGSDTQYF TGTGCCAGCAGCTTACTCAGGGGATCAGATACGCAGTATTTT